This T cell receptor (beta chain) was recorded in a study of lymphopenia after photon versus proton radiotherapy. Remarks on this clone: Antigen: not known.

Trimming took 0 bases from V and 13 from J, leaving 19 bases between them. CDR3 length equals 14 residues. CDR1 is SNHLY and CDR2 is FYNNEI in the germline V gene. Assay used: immunoSEQ multiplex PCR; TCRdb lists only in-frame clones, some missing. The sample holds approximately 150,000 clones; 70% to 90% are singletons and the top ten take 4% to 5%. Study-wide findings and caveats: After lymphocyte nadir, photon-treated repertoires showed oligoclonal expansion, especially CD8+ Temra. Survival link was tested only in deceased patients; proton benefit remains a possibility. Under photons, naive T cells and diversity fell while effector/memory populations rose. Post-nadir TCR diversity decline inversely tracked overall survival among those who died.

The chain links TRBV2 to TRBJ2-7; TRBD1 is a possible D gene (6 bases). This specimen consisted of peripheral blood, obtained from a patient treated with photon-based radiotherapy. The source is a man in his fifties or sixties with gastric cancer. This CDR3 reads CASSEAGEEQGLYF. The CDR3, as DNA: TGTGCCAGCAGTGAAGCGGGAGAAGAACAGGGCTTATACTTC.